This T cell receptor beta chain was sequenced during a study of T cell responses to AZD1222 COVID-19 vaccine. The repertoire was sequenced with immunoSEQ multiplex PCR; TCRdb's copy has only in-frame clones and lacks some. The sample holds 110,000 or so clones; around 89% are singletons and the top ten take about 6%. Whether given at about 4 or about 12 weeks, second doses were pooled. This CDR3 spans 12 amino acids. The V gene's germline CDR1 is MDHEN and CDR2 SYDVKM. Trimming shortened V by 8 bases and J by 7 bases, and 11 bases separated the two germline ends. In regard to this clone: Its antigen remains unidentified.

Regarding the study as a whole: Mostly white British, mostly female donors; authors suggested clonal diversity may be underestimated.

The receptor comes from an adult who received the AZD1222 COVID-19 vaccine. The rearrangement links TRBV28 to TRBJ2-2, with D unresolved. The starting material was peripheral blood, obtained 28 days after the second AZD1222 dose. The CDR3 here is CASHVLGGELFF. In DNA form, the CDR3 reads TGTGCCAGCCACGTACTGGGCGGGGAGCTGTTTTTT. Full variable domain (remainder filled in from reference TRBV28 and TRBJ2-2): DVKVTQSSRYLVKRTGEKVFLECVQDMDHENMFWYRQDPGLGLRLIYFSYDVKMKEKGDIPEGYSVSREKKERFSLILESASTNQTSMYLCASHVLGGELFFGEGSRLTVL.